The TCR beta chain under discussion was sequenced for a study of regulatory T cells in long-lasting Graves disease. Across the whole study: Persistent Graves' disease required over 5 years of antithyroid drugs and positive TSH receptor antibodies. The study, taken as a whole, reports: Investigators studied peripheral blood only, not thyroid tissue.

Libraries of TCR beta came from iRepertoire HTBI primers plus Arm-PCR of CDR3 regions. In the original analysis: Looking across samples, the authors found approximately 60 TRBV and 14 to 15 TRBJ segments. TCRdb independently ran MiXCR on the multiplex PCR reads; one entry per CDR3 protein. TCRdb, not the original authors, processed these V and J calls. Among 400,000 to 500,000 distinct CDR3 sequences listed, approximately 23% were seen once. Notes on this clonotype: Its specificity is not known.

Time point defined: persistent/refractory GD, antithyroid drugs over 5 years with positive TRAb. Scientists built the TCR library using RNA that was extracted from PBMCs. Material: peripheral blood mononuclear cells (PBMCs), obtained when the disease was refractory, from a patient treated with antithyroid drugs. The source is a female donor with Graves disease.

The CDR3 loop is CSARGGGVTQYF. The CDR3 DNA follows: TGCAGTGCTAGAGGGGGCGGGGTGACCCAGTACTTC. V and J are TRBV20-1 and TRBJ2-5, with D possibly matching TRBD2 (6 bases). The germline V gene has CDR1 DFQATT and CDR2 SNEGSKA (reference sequence). V dropped 1 base and J dropped 7 bases, with 10 bases sitting between them. The CDR3 runs to 12 residues.